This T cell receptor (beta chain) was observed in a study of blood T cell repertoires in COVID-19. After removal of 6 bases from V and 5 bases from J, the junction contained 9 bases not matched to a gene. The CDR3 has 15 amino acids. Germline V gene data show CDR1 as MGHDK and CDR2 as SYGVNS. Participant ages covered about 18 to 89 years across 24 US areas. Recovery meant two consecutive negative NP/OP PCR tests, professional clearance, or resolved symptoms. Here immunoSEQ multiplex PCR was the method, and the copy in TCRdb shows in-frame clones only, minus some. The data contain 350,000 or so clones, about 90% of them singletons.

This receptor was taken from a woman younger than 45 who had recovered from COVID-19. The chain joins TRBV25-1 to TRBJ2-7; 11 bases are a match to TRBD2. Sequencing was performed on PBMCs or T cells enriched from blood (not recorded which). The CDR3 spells CASSRLTSGGNEQYF. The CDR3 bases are TGTGCCAGCAGCAGACTAACTAGCGGGGGAAACGAGCAGTACTTC.